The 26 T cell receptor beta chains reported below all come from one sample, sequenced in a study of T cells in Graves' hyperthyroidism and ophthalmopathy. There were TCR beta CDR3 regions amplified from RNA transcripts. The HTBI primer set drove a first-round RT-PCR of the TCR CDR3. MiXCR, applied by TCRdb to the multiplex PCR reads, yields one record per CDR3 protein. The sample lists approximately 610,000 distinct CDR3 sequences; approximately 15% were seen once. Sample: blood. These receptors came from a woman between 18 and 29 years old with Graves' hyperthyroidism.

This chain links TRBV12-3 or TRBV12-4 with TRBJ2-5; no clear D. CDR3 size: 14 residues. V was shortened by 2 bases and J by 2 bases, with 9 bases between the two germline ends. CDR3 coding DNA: TGTGCCAGCAGTTTAAGGTCCACGCAAGAGACCCAGTACTTC. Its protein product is CASSLRSTQETQYF.

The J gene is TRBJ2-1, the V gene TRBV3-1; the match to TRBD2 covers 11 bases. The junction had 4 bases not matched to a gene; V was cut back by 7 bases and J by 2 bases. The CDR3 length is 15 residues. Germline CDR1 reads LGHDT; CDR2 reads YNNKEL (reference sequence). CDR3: CASTLSGRAYNEQFF. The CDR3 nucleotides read TGTGCCAGCACTCTTAGCGGGAGGGCCTACAATGAGCAGTTCTTC.

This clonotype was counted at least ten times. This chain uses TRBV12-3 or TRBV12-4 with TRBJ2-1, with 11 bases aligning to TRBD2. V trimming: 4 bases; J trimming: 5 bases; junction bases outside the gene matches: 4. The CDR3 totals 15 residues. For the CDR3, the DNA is TGTGCCAGCAGTTCCGGACTAGCGGGCCACAATGAGCAGTTCTTC. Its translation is CASSSGLAGHNEQFF.

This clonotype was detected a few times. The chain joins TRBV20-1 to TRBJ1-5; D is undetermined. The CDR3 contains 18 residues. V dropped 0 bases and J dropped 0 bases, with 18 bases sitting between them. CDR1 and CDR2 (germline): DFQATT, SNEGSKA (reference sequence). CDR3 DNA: TGCAGTGCTAGAGATATTGTCCCCGGACGACTTAGCAATCAGCCCCAGCATTTT. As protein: CSARDIVPGRLSNQPQHF.

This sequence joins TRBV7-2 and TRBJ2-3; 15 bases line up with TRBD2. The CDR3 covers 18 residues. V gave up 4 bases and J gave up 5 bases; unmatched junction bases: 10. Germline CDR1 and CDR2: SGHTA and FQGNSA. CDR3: CASSSPWTSGGAGDTQYF. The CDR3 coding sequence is TGTGCCAGCAGCTCCCCATGGACTAGCGGGGGGGCCGGAGATACGCAGTATTTT. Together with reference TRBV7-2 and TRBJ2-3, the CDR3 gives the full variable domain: GAGVSQSPSNKVTEKGKDVELRCDPISGHTALYWYRQSLGQGLEFLIYFQGNSAPDKSGLPSDRFSAERTGGSVSTLTIQRTQQEDSAVYLCASSSPWTSGGAGDTQYFGPGTRLTVL.

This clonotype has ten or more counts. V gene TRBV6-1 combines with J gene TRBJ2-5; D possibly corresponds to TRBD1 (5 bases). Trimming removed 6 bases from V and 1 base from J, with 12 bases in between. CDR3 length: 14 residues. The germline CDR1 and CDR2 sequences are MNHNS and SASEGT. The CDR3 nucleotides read TGTGCCAGCAGAGGATTGACAGTCCAAGAGACCCAGTACTTC. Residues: CASRGLTVQETQYF.

CDR3: CASREGSNEKLFF. CDR3 bases: TGTGCCAGCAGGGAGGGGTCTAATGAAAAACTGTTTTTT. The chain combines TRBV12-3 or TRBV12-4 with TRBJ1-4, with a weak D call TRBD1 (5 bases). Trimming removed 6 bases at V and 3 bases at J, with 8 bases between. CDR3 length equals 13 residues.

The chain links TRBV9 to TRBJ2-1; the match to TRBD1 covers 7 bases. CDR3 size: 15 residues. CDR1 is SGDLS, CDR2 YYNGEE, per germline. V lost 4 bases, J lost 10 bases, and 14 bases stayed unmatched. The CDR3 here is CASSSSGTAPVEQFF. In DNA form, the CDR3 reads TGTGCCAGCAGCTCCTCCGGGACAGCTCCCGTCGAGCAGTTCTTC.

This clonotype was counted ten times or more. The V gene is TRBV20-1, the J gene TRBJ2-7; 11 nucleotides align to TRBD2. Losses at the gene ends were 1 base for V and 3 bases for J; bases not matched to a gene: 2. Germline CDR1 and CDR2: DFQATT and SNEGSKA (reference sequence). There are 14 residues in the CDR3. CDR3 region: CSARGLAGSYEQYF. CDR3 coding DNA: TGCAGTGCTAGAGGACTAGCGGGAAGCTACGAGCAGTACTTC.

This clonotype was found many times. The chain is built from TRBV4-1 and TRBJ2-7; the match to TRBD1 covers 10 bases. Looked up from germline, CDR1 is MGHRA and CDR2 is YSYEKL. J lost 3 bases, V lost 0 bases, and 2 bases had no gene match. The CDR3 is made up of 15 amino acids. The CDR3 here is CASSQDGTGDYEQYF. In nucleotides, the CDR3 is TGCGCCAGCAGCCAAGACGGGACAGGGGACTACGAGCAGTACTTC.

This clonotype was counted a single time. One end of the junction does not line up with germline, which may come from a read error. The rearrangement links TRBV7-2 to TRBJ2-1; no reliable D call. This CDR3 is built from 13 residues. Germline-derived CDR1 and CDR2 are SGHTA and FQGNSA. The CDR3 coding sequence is TGTGCCAGCAGCACCTATATCAACAATGAGCAGCTCTTC. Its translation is CASSTYINNEQLF.

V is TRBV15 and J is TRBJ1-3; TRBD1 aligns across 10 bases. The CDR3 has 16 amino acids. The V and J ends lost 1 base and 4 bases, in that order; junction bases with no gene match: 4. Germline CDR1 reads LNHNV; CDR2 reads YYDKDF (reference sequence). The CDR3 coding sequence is TGTGCCACCAGCAGAGCGGGACAGGGGTTAGGAAACACCATATATTTT. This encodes CATSRAGQGLGNTIYF.

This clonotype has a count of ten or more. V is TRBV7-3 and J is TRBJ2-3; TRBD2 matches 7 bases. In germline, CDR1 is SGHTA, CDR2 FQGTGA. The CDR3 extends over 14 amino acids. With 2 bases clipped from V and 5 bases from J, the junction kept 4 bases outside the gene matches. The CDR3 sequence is CASSLRGGGDTQYF. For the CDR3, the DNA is TGTGCCAGCAGCTTACGCGGGGGTGGAGATACGCAGTATTTT.

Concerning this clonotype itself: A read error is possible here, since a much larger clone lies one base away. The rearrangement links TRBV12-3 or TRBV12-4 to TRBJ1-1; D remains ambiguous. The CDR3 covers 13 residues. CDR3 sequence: CASANRANTEALF. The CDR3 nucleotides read TGTGCCAGCGCAAACCGAGCGAACACTGAAGCTCTCTTT.

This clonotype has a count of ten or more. This chain's CDR3 is CATSDPGTGNEAFF. The CDR3 DNA reads TGTGCCACCAGTGACCCCGGGACAGGGAATGAAGCTTTCTTT. The rearrangement joins TRBV24-1 to TRBJ1-1; 9 nucleotides line up with TRBD1. The CDR3 extends over 14 amino acids. V gave up 4 bases and J gave up 7 bases; unmatched junction bases: 6. Looked up from germline, CDR1 is KGHDR and CDR2 is SFDVKD.

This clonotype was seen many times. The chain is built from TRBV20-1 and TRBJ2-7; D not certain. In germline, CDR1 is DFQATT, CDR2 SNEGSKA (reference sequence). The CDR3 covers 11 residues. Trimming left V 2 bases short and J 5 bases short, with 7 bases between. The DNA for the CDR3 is TGCAGTGCTAGACACAGAAACGAGCAGTACTTC. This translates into CSARHRNEQYF.

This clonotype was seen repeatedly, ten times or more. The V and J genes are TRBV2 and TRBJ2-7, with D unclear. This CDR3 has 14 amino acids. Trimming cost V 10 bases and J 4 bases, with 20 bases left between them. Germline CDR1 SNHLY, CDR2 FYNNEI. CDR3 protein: CATRRQVSRYEQYF. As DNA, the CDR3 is TGTGCCACCAGACGGCAGGTGTCCAGATACGAGCAGTACTTC. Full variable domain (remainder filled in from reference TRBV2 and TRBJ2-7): EPEVTQTPSHQVTQMGQEVILRCVPISNHLYFYWYRQILGQKVEFLVSFYNNEISEKSEIFDDQFSVERPDGSNFTLKIRSTKLEDSAMYFCATRRQVSRYEQYFGPGTRLTVT.

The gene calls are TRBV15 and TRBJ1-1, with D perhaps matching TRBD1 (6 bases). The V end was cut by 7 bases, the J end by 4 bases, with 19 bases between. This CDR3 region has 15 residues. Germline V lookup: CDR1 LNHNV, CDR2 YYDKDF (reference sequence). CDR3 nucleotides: TGTGCCACCAACGTCAACAGGGAAGTTGGCACTGAAGCTTTCTTT. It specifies CATNVNREVGTEAFF.

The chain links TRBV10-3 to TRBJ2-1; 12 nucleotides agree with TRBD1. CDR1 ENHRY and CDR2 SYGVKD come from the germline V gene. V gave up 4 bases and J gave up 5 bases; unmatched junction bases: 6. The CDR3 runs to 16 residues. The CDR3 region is CAISGTGTGGNNEQFF. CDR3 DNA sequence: TGTGCCATCAGTGGAACCGGGACAGGGGGCAACAATGAGCAGTTCTTC.

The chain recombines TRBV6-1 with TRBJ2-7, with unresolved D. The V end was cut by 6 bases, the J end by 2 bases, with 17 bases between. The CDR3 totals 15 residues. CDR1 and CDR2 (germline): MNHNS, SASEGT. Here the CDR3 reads CASRPGRAYAYEQYF. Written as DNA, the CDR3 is TGTGCCAGCAGGCCTGGACGGGCGTATGCCTACGAGCAGTACTTC.

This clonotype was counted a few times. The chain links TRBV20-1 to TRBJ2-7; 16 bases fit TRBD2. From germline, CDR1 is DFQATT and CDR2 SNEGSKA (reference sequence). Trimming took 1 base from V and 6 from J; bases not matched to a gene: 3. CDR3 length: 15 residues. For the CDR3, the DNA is TGCAGTGCTAGAGCCGGGACTAGCGGGAGGGGCGAGCAGTACTTC. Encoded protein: CSARAGTSGRGEQYF.

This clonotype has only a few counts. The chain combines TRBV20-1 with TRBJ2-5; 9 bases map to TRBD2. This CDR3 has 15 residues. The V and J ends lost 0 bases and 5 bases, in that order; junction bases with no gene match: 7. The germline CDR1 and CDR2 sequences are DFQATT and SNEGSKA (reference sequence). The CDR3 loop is CSARDQREVGETQYF. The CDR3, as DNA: TGCAGTGCTAGAGATCAGCGGGAGGTTGGGGAGACCCAGTACTTC.

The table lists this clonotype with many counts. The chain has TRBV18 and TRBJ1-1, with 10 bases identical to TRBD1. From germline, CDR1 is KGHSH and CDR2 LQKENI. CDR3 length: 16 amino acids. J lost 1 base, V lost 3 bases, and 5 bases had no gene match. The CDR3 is CASSPDRGIGNTEAFF. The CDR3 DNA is TGTGCCAGCTCACCGGACAGGGGGATAGGGAACACTGAAGCTTTCTTT.

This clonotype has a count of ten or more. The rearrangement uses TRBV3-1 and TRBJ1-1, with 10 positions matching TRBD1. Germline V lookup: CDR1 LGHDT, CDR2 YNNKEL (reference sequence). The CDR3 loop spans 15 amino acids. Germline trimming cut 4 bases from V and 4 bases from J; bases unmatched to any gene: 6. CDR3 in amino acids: CASSRTGGGGTEAFF. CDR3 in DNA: TGTGCCAGCAGCCGGACAGGGGGAGGTGGCACTGAAGCTTTCTTT. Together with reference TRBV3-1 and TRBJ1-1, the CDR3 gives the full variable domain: DTAVSQTPKYLVTQMGNDKSIKCEQNLGHDTMYWYKQDSKKFLKIMFSYNNKELIINETVPNRFSPKSPDKAHLNLHINSLELGDSAVYFCASSRTGGGGTEAFFGQGTRLTVV.

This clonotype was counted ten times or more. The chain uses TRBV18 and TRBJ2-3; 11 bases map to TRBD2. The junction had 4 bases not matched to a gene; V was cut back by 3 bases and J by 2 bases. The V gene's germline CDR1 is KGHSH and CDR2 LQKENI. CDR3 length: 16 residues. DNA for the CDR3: TGTGCCAGCTCACCTGGTAGCGGGAGGGCCACAGATACGCAGTATTTT. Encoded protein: CASSPGSGRATDTQYF. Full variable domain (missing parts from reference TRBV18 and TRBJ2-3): NAGVMQNPRHLVRRRGQEARLRCSPMKGHSHVYWYRQLPEEGLKFMVYLQKENIIDESGMPKERFSAEFPKEGPSILRIQQVVRGDSAAYFCASSPGSGRATDTQYFGPGTRLTVL.

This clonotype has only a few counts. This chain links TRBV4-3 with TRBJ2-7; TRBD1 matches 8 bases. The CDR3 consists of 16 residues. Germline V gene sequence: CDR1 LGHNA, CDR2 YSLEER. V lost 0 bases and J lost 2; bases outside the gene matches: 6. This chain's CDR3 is CASSQELDRATYEQYF. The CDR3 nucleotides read TGCGCCAGCAGCCAAGAATTGGACAGGGCGACCTACGAGCAGTACTTC.